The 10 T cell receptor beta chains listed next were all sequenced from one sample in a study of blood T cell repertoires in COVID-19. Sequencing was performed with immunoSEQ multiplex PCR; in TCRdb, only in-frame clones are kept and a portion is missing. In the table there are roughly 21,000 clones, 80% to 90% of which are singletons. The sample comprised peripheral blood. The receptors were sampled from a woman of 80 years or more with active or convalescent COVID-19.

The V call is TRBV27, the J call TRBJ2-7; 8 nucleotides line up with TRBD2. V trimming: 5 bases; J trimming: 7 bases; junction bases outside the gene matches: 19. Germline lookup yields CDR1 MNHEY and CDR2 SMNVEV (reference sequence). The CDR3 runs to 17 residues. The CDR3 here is CASSRVPLLRGVKEQYF. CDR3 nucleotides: TGTGCCAGCAGTCGGGTCCCCCTCTTGCGGGGGGTAAAAGAGCAGTACTTC.

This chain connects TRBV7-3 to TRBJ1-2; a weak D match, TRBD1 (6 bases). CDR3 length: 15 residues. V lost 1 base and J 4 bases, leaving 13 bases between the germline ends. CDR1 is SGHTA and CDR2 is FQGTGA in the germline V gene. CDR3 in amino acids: CASSLSTGSGYGYTF. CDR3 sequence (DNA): TGTGCCAGCAGCTTAAGTACAGGGTCGGGCTATGGCTACACCTTC.

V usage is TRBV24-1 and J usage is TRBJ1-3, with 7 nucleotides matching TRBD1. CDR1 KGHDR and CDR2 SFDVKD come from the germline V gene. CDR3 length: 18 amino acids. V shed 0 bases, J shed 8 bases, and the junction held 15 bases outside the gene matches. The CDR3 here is CATSDLLTVDRVKHTIYF. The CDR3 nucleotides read TGTGCCACCAGTGATTTGCTGACGGTCGACAGGGTGAAACACACCATATATTTT.

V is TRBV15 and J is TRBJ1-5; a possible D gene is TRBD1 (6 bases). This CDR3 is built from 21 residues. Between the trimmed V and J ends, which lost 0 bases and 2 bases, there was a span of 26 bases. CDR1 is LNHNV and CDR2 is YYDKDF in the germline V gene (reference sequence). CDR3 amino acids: CATSRDGYLGKQGSGNQPQHF. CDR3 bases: TGTGCCACCAGCAGAGATGGGTACTTGGGGAAACAGGGATCGGGCAATCAGCCCCAGCATTTT.

CDR3 in amino acids: CASSYPGLAGGRKETQYF. For the CDR3, the DNA is TGTGCCAGCAGTTACCCGGGACTAGCGGGGGGACGGAAAGAGACCCAGTACTTC. The chain couples TRBV6-2 or TRBV6-3 to TRBJ2-5; 15 bases align to TRBD2. CDR3 length equals 18 residues. Germline V gene sequence: CDR1 MNHEY, CDR2 SVGEGT. Trimming removed 2 bases from V and 3 bases from J; junction bases left unmatched: 7.

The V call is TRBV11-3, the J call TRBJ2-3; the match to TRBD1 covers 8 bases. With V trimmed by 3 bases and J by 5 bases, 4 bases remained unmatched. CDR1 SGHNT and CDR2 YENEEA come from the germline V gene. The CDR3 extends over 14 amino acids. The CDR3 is CASSFQGAEDTQYF. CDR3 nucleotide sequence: TGTGCCAGCAGCTTCCAGGGGGCTGAAGATACGCAGTATTTT.

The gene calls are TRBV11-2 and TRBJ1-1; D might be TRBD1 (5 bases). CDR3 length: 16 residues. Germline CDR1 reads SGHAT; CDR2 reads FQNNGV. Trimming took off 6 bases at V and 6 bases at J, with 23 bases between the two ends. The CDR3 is CASRNETYHRSSEAFF. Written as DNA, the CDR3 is TGTGCCAGCAGAAACGAAACCTATCACAGGTCGTCTGAAGCTTTCTTT.

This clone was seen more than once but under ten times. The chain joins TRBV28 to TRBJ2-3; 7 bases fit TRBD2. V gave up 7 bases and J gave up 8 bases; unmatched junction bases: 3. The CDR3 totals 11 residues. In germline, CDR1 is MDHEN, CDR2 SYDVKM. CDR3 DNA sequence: TGTGCCAGCAAGCGGGACGGTACGCAGTATTTT. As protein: CASKRDGTQYF.

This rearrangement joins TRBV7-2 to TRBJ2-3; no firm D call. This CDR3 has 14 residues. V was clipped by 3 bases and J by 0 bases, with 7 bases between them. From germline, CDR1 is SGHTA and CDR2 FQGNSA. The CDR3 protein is CASSLVGSTDTQYF. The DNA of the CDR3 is TGTGCCAGCAGCTTGGTCGGGAGCACAGATACGCAGTATTTT.

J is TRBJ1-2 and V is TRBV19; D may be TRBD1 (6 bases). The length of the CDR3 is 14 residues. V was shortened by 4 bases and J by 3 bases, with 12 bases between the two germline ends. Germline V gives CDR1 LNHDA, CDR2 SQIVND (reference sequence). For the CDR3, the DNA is TGTGCCAGTAGTACCGGGACACCATACTATGGCTACACCTTC. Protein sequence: CASSTGTPYYGYTF.